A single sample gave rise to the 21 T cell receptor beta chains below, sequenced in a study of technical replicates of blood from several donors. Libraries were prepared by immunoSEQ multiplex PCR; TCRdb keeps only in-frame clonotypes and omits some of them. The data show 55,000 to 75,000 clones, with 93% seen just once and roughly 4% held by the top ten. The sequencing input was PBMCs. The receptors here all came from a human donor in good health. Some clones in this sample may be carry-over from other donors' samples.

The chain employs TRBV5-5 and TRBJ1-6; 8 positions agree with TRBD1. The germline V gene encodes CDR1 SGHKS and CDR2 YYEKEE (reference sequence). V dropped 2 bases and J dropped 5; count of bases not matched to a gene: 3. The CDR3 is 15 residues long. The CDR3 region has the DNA TGTGCCAGCAGCTTATTGGACAGGGATAATTCACCCCTCCACTTT. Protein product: CASSLLDRDNSPLHF.

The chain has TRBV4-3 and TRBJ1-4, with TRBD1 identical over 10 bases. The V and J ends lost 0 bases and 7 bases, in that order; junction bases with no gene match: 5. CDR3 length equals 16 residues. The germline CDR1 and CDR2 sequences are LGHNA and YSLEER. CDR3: CASSQEAGTGAEKLFF. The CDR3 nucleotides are TGCGCCAGCAGCCAAGAAGCCGGGACAGGGGCTGAAAAACTGTTTTTT.

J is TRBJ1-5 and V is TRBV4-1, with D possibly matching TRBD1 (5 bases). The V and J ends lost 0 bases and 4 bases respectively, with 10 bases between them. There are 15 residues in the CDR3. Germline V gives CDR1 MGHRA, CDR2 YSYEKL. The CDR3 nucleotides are TGCGCCAGCAGCCAAGACTGGGCAGGGAATCAGCCCCAGCATTTT. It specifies CASSQDWAGNQPQHF.

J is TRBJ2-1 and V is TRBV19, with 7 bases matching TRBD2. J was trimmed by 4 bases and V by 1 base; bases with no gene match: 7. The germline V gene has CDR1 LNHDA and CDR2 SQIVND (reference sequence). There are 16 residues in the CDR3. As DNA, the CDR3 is TGTGCCAGTAGTATAGTTAGCGGGCGGGGATACAATGAGCAGTTCTTC. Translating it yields CASSIVSGRGYNEQFF. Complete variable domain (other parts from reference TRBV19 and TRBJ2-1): DGGITQSPKYLFRKEGQNVTLSCEQNLNHDAMYWYRQDPGQGLRLIYYSQIVNDFQKGDIAEGYSVSREKKESFPLTVTSAQKNPTAFYLCASSIVSGRGYNEQFFGPGTRLTVL.

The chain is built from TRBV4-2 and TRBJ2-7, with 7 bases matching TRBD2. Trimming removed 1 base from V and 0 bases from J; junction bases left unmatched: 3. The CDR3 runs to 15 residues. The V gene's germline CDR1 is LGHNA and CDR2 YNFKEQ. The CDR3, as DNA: TGTGCCAGCAGCCAAGTGGGGGGGAGCTCCTACGAGCAGTACTTC. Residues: CASSQVGGSSYEQYF.

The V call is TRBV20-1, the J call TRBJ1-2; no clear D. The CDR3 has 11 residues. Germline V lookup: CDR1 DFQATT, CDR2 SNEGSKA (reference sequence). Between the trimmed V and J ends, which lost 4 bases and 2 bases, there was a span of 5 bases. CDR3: CSANKNYGYTF. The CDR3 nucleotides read TGCAGTGCTAACAAAAACTATGGCTACACCTTC.

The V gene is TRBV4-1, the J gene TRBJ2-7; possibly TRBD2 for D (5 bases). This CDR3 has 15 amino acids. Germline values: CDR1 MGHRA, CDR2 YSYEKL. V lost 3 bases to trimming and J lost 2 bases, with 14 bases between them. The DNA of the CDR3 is TGCGCCAGCAGCCAGCCGAGAGCGGACCCCTACGAGCAGTACTTC. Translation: CASSQPRADPYEQYF.

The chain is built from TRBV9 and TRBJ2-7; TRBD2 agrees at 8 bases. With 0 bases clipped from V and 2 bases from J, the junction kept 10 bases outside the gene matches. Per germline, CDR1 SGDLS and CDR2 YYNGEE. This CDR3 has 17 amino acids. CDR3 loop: CASSVAGSGSDTYEQYF. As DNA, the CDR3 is TGTGCCAGCAGCGTAGCGGGAAGCGGGAGTGATACCTACGAGCAGTACTTC.

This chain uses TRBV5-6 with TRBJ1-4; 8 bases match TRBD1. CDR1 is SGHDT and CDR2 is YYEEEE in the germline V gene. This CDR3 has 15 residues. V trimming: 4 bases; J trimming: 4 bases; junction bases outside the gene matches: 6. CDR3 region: CASSLTGALNEKLFF. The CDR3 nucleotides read TGTGCCAGCAGCCTGACAGGGGCCCTTAATGAAAAACTGTTTTTT.

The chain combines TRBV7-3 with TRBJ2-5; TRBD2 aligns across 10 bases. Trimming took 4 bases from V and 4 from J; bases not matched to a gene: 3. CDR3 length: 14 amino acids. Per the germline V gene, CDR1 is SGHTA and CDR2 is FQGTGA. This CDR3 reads CASSSSGRGETQYF. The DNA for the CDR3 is TGTGCCAGCAGCTCTAGCGGGAGAGGAGAGACCCAGTACTTC.

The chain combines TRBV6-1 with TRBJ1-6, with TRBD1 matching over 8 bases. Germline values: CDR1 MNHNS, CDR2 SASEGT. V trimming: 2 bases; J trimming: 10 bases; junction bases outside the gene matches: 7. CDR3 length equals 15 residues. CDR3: CASSETGGSRSPLHF. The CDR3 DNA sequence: TGTGCCAGCAGTGAAACAGGGGGAAGTCGATCACCCCTCCACTTT.

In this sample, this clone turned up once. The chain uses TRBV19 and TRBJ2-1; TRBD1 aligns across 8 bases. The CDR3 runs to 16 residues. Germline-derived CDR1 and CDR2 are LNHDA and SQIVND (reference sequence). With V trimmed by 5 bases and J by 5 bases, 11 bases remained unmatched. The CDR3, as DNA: TGTGCCAGTAGTGTAGGTCGGGACAGGTACCACAATGAGCAGTTCTTC. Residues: CASSVGRDRYHNEQFF.

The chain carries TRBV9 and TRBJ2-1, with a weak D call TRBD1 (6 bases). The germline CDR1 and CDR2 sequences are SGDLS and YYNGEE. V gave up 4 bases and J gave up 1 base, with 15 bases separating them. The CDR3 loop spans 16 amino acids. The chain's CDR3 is CASSPRTALSYNEQFF. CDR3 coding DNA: TGTGCCAGCAGCCCGAGGACAGCACTATCCTACAATGAGCAGTTCTTC.

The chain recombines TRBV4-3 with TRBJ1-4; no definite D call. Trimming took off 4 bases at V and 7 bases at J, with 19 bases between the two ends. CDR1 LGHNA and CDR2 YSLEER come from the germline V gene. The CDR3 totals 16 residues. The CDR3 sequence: CASSRSETGFAEKLFF. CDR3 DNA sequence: TGCGCCAGCAGCCGAAGTGAAACGGGATTTGCTGAAAAACTGTTTTTT.

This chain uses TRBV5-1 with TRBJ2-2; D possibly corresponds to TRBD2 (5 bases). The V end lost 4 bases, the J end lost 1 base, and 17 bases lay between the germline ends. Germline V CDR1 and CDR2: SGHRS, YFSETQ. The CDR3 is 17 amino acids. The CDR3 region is CASSQKRTGGNTGELFF. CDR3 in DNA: TGCGCCAGCAGCCAAAAAAGGACCGGAGGGAACACCGGGGAGCTGTTTTTT.

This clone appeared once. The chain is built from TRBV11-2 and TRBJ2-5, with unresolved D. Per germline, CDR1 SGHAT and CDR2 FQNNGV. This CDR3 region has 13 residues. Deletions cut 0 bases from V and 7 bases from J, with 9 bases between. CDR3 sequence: CASSLDPLGTQYF. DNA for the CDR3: TGTGCCAGCAGCTTAGATCCCCTAGGGACCCAGTACTTC.

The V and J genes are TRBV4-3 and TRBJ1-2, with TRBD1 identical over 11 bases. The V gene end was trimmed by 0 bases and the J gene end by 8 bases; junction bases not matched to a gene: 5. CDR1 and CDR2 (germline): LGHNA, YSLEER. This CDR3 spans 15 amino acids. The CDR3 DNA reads TGCGCCAGCAGCCAAGACTCCAGGACAGGGGGCGGCTACACCTTC. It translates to CASSQDSRTGGGYTF.

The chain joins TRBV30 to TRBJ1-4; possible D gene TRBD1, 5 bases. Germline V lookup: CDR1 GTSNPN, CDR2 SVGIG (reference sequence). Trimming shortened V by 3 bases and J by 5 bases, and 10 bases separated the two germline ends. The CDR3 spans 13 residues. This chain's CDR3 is CAWRSQGNEKLFF. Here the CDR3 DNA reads TGTGCCTGGAGGTCTCAGGGAAATGAAAAACTGTTTTTT.

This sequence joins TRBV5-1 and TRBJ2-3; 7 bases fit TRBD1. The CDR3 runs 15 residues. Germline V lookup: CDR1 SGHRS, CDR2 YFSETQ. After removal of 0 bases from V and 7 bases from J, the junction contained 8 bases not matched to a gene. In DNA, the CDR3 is TGCGCCAGCAGCTTGGGACAGGGCCGTTTTAATACGCAGTATTTT. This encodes CASSLGQGRFNTQYF.

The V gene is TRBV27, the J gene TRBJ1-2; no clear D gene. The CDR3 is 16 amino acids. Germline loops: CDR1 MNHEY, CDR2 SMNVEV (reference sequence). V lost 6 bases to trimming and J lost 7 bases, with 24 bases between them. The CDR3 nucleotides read TGTGCCAGCAGCCAAAGCGGAAATACAGTCTTCCGTGGCTACACCTTC. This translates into CASSQSGNTVFRGYTF.

CDR3 in amino acids: CASSPRGRSYNEQFF. In DNA, the CDR3 is TGTGCCAGCAGTCCAAGGGGTAGGTCCTACAATGAGCAGTTCTTC. The chain recombines TRBV7-9 with TRBJ2-1, with D perhaps TRBD1 (5 bases). CDR1 is SEHNR, CDR2 FQNEAQ, per germline (reference sequence). The CDR3 spans 15 residues. The V gene lost 6 bases and the J gene lost 1 base, with 13 bases spanning the gap. The entire variable domain, with the rest obtained from reference TRBV7-9 and TRBJ2-1, is as follows: DTGVSQNPRHKITKRGQNVTFRCDPISEHNRLYWYRQTLGQGPEFLTYFQNEAQLEKSRLLSDRFSAERPKGSFSTLEIQRTEQGDSAMYLCASSPRGRSYNEQFFGPGTRLTVL.